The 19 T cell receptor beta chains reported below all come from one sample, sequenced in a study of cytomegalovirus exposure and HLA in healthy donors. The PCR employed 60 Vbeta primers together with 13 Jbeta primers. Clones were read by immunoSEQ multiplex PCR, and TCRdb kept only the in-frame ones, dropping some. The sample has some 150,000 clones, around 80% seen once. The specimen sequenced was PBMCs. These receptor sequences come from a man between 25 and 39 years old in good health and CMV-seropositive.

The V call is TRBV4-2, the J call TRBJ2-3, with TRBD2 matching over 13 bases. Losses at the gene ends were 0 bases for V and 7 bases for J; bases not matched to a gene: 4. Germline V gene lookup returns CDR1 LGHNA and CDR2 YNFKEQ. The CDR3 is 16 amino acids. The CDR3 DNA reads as TGTGCCAGCAGCCAAGAATGGACTAGCGGGAGTCATACGCAGTATTTT. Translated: CASSQEWTSGSHTQYF.

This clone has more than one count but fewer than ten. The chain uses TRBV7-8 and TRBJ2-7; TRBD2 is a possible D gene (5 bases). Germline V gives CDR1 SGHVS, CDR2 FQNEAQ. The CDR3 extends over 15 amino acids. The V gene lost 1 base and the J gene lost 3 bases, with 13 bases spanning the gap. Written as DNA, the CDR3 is TGTGCCAGCAGCTTAGAGCCGGGGTTGGGCTACGAGCAGTACTTC. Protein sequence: CASSLEPGLGYEQYF.

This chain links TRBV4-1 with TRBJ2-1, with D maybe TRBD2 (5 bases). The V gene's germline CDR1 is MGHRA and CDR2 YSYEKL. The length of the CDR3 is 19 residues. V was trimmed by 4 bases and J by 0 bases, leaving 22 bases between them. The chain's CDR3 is CASSLRPSTGKHSYNEQFF. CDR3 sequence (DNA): TGCGCCAGCAGCCTACGACCTAGCACCGGGAAACACTCCTACAATGAGCAGTTCTTC.

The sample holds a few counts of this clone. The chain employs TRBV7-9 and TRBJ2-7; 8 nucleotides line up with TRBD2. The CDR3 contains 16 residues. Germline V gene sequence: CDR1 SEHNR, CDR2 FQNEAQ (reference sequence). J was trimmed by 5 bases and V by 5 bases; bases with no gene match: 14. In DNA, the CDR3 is TGTGCCAGCAGCCCCATCCGGGGGACTAGAAGGAACGAGCAGTACTTC. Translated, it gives CASSPIRGTRRNEQYF.

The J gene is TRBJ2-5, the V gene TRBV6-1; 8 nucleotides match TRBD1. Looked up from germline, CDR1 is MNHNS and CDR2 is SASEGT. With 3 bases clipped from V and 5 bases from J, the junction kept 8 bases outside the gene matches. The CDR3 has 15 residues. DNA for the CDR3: TGTGCCAGCAGTGATGACAGGGGATGGTGGGAGACCCAGTACTTC. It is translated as CASSDDRGWWETQYF.

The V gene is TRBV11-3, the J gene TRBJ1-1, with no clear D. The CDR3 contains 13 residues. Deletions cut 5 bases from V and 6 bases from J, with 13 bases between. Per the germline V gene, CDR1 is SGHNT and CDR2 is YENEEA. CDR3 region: CASSLREDAEAFF. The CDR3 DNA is TGTGCCAGCAGCCTCCGGGAGGACGCTGAAGCTTTCTTT. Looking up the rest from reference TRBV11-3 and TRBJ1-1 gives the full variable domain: EAGVVQSPRYKIIEKKQPVAFWCNPISGHNTLYWYLQNLGQGPELLIRYENEEAVDDSQLPKDRFSAERLKGVDSTLKIQPAELGDSAVYLCASSLREDAEAFFGQGTRLTVV.

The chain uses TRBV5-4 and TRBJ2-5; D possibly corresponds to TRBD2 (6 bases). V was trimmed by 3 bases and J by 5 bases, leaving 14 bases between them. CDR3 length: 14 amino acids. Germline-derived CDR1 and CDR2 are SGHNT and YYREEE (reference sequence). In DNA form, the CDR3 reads TGTGCCAGCAGCTCATGGGGGGAGCGGGAGACCCAGTACTTC. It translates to CASSSWGERETQYF.

CDR3 in DNA: TGTGCCACCAGCAGAGACAGGGTGGGTGATGGCTACACCTTC. Its protein product is CATSRDRVGDGYTF. The chain carries TRBV15 and TRBJ1-2; D might be TRBD1 (5 bases). Per the germline V gene, CDR1 is LNHNV and CDR2 is YYDKDF (reference sequence). V was shortened by 0 bases and J by 6 bases, with 11 bases between the two germline ends. This CDR3 spans 14 amino acids.

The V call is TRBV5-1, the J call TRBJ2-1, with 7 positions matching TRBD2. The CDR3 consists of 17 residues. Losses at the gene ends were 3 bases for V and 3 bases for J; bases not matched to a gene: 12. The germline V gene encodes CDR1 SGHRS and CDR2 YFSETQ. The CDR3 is CASSSQPLAANYNEQFF. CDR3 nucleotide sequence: TGCGCCAGCAGCTCCCAACCTCTAGCGGCCAACTACAATGAGCAGTTCTTC.

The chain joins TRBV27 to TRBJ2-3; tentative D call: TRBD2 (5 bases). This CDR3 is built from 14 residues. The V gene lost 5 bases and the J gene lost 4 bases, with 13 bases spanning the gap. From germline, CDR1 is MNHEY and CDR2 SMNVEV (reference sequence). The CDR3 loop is CASSLNFGADTQYF. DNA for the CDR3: TGTGCCAGCAGTCTCAATTTCGGGGCAGATACGCAGTATTTT.

DNA for the CDR3: TGCGCCAGCAGCGACCGACTAGCGGGAGGCCCCTCCCTGGGGTACGAGCAGTACTTC. Its protein product is CASSDRLAGGPSLGYEQYF. The chain uses TRBV5-1 and TRBJ2-5, with 13 nucleotides matching TRBD2. The J call may be in error: the DNA end matches TRBJ2-7 better. Germline CDR1 and CDR2: SGHRS and YFSETQ. The CDR3 loop spans 19 amino acids.

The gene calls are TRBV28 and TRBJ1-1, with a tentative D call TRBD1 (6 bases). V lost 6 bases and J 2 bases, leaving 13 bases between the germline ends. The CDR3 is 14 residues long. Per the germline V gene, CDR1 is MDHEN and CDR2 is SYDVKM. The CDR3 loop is CASSPHRENTEAFF. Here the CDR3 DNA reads TGTGCCAGCAGCCCCCACAGGGAAAACACTGAAGCTTTCTTT.

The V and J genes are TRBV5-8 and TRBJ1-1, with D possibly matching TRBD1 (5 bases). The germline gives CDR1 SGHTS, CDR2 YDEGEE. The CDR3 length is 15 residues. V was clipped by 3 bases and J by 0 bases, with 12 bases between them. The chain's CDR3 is CASSSQTDMNTEAFF. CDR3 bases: TGTGCCAGCAGCTCACAGACGGACATGAACACTGAAGCTTTCTTT.

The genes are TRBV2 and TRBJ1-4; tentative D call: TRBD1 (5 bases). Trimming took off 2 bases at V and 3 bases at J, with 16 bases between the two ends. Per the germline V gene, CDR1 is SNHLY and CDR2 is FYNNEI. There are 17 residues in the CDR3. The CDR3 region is CASSEIGGNRANEKLFF. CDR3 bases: TGTGCCAGCAGTGAAATTGGGGGGAACCGGGCTAATGAAAAACTGTTTTTT.

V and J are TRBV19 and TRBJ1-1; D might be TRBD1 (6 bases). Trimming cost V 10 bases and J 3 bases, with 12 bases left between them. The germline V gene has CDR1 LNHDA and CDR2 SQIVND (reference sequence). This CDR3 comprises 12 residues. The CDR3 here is CAILAGDTEAFF. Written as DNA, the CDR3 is TGTGCCATCCTAGCAGGGGACACTGAAGCTTTCTTT.

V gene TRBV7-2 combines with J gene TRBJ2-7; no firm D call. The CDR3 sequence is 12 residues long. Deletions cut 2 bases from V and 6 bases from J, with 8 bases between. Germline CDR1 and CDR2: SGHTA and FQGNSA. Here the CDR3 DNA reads TGTGCCAGCAGCTTATCCGCTATCGAGCAGTACTTC. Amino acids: CASSLSAIEQYF.

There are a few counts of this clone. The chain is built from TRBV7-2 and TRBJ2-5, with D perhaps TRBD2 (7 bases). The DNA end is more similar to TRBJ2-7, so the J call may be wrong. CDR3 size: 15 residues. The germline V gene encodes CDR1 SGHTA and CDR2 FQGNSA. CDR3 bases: TGTGCCAGCAGCCGGATGGGGGGGGCTCGGTACGAGCAGTACTTC. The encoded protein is CASSRMGGARYEQYF.

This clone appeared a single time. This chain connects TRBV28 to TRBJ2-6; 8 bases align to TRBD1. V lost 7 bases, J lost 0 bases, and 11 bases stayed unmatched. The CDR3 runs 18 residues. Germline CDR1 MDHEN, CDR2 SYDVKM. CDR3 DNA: TGTGCCAGCACCGAATCCAGGGGGCTAGGCTCTGGGGCCAACGTCCTGACTTTC. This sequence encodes CASTESRGLGSGANVLTF.

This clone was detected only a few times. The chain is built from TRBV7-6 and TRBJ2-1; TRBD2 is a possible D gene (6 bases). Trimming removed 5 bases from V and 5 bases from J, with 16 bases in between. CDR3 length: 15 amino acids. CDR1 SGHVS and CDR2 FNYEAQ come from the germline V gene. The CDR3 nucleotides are TGTGCCAGCAGCAGAGGACTACCACCAAACAATGAGCAGTTCTTC. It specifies CASSRGLPPNNEQFF.